This T cell receptor beta chain is drawn from a study of metastatic and nonmetastatic thyroid tumors. Across the whole study: The comparison covered peripheral blood and tumor or nodule tissue in malignant and benign thyroid patients. Overall study findings and caveats: The reported finding was significantly higher TCR beta diversity in malignant thyroid tumors relative to benign nodules, in blood and tumor.

A note on this clone: Its cognate antigen is unknown.

The CDR3 loop spans 16 amino acids. Trimming cost V 8 bases and J 9 bases; bases outside gene matches: 12. The germline gives CDR1 MNHEY, CDR2 SVGEGT. Among the patients, none had received any treatment before thyroid surgery. Methods used by the authors: Clinicopathological groups supplied CDR3 differences that were used to build a distant-metastasis classifier for papillary thyroid cancer. Via MiXCR, TCRdb re-called the PCR reads. TCRdb, not the original authors, processed these V and J calls. The table shows tens of thousands of clones, with less than 25% occurring only once. Material for sequencing was blood. This TCR came from a female donor with papillary thyroid cancer or a benign thyroid nodule (not recorded which). Some clones in this sample may be carry-over from other donors' samples. The chain is built from TRBV6-2 or TRBV6-3 and TRBJ2-1, with 14 nucleotides matching TRBD2. In nucleotides, the CDR3 is TGTGCCAGCCTCCGAGGACTAGCGGGAGGATGGGTTGAGCAGTTCTTC. Protein product: CASLRGLAGGWVEQFF.